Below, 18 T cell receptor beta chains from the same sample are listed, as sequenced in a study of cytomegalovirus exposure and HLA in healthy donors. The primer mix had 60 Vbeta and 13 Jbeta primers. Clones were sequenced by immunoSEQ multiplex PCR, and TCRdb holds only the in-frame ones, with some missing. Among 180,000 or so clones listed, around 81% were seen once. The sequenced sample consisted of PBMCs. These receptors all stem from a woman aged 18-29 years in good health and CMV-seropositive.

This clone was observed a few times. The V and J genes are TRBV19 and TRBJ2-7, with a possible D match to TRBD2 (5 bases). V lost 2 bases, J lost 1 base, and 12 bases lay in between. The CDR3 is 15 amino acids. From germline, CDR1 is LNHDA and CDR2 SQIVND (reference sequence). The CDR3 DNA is TGTGCCAGTAGTATACGCCGGGAAGATTCCTACGAGCAGTACTTC. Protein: CASSIRREDSYEQYF.

DNA of the CDR3: TGCGCCAGCAGCCCCCGTGTTGGGGTCGGGGATGAGCAGTTCTTC. This codes for CASSPRVGVGDEQFF. This chain joins TRBV4-1 and TRBJ2-1; D is possibly TRBD2 (5 bases). Trimming cost V 4 bases and J 8 bases, with 18 bases left between them. CDR3 length: 15 amino acids. Germline V gene sequence: CDR1 MGHRA, CDR2 YSYEKL.

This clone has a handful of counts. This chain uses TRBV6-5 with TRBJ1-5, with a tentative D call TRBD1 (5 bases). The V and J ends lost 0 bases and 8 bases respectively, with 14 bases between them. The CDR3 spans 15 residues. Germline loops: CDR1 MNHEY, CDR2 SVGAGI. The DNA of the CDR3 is TGTGCCAGCAGTTACTCGTCGGGGACTACGGAGCCCCAGCATTTT. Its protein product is CASSYSSGTTEPQHF.

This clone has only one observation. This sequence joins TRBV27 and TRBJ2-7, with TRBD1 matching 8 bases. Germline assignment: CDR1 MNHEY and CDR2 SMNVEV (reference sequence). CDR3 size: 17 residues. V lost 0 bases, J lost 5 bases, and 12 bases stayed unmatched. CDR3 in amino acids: CASSLSGAGGYDDEQYF. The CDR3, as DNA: TGTGCCAGCAGTTTATCGGGTGCAGGGGGCTATGACGACGAGCAGTACTTC.

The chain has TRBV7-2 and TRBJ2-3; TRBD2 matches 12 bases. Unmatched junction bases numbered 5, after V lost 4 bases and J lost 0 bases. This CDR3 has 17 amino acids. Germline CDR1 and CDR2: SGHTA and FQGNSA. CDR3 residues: CASSSRLAGASTDTQYF. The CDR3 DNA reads TGTGCCAGCAGCTCCCGACTAGCGGGGGCCAGCACAGATACGCAGTATTTT.

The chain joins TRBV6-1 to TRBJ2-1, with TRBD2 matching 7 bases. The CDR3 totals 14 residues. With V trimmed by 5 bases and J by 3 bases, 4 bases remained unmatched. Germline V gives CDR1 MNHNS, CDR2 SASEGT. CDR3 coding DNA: TGTGCCAGCAGTCAGCTAGCGGACTACAATGAGCAGTTCTTC. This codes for CASSQLADYNEQFF.

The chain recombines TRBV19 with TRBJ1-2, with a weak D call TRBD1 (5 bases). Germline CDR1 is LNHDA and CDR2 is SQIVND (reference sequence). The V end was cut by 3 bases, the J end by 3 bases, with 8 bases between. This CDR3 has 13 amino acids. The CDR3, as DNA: TGTGCCAGTAGTATCGACAGTTACTATGGCTACACCTTC. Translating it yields CASSIDSYYGYTF.

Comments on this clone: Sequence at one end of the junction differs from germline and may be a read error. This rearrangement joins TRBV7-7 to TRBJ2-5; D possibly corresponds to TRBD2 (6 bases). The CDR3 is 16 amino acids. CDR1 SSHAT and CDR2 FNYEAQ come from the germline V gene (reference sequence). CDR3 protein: CASSLGVGGAGETQYF. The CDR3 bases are TGTGCTAGCAGCTTGGGGGTCGGGGGTGCTGGAGAGACCCAGTACTTC.

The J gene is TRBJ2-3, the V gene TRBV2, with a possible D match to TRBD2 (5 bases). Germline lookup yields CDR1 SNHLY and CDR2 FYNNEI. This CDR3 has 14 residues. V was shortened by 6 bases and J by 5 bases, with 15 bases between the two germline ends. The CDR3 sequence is CASSAPWERDTQYF. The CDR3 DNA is TGTGCCAGCAGCGCCCCGTGGGAGCGAGATACGCAGTATTTT.

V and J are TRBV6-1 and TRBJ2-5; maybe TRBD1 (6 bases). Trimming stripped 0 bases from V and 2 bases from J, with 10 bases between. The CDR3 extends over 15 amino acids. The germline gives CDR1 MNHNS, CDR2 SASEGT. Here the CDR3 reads CASSEAVGQQETQYF. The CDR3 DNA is TGTGCCAGCAGTGAAGCAGTGGGACAACAAGAGACCCAGTACTTC.

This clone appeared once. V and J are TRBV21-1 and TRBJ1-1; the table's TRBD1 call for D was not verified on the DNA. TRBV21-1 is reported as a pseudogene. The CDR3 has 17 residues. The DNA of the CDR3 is TGTGCCAGCAGCAAAGGAAGAAGGGGCGACCCGACTCCTCGAGCTTTCTTT. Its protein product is CASSKGRRGDPTPRAFF.

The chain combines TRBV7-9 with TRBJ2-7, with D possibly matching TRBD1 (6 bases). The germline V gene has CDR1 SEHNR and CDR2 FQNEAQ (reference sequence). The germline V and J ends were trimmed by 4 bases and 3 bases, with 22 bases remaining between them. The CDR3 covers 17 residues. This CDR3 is CASSWGTSRSNVYEQYF. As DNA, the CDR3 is TGTGCCAGCAGCTGGGGGACATCACGGAGTAATGTCTACGAGCAGTACTTC.

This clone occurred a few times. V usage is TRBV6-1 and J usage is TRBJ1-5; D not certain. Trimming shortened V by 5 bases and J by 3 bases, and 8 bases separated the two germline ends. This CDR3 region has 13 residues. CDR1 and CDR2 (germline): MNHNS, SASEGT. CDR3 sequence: CASSLAHNQPQHF. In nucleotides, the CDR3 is TGTGCCAGCAGTCTGGCACACAATCAGCCCCAGCATTTT.

The DNA for the CDR3 is TGTGCCACCACCAGAGCGGGGGTGAGCACTGAAGCTTTCTTT. This codes for CATTRAGVSTEAFF. The chain links TRBV19 to TRBJ1-1; tentatively, D is TRBD1 (5 bases). The V gene's germline CDR1 is LNHDA and CDR2 SQIVND (reference sequence). The CDR3 extends over 14 amino acids. V lost 10 bases and J 4 bases, leaving 19 bases between the germline ends.

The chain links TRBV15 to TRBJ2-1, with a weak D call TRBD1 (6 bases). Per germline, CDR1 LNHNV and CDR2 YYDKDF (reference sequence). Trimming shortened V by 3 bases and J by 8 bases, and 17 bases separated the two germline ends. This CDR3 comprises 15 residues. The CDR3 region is CATSRDDRPGDEQFF. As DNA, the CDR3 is TGTGCCACCAGCAGGGATGACAGGCCTGGGGATGAGCAGTTCTTC. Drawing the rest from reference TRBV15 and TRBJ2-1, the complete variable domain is DAMVIQNPRYQVTQFGKPVTLSCSQTLNHNVMYWYQQKSSQAPKLLFHYYDKDFNNEADTPDNFQSRRPNTSFCFLDIRSPGLGDTAMYLCATSRDDRPGDEQFFGPGTRLTVL.

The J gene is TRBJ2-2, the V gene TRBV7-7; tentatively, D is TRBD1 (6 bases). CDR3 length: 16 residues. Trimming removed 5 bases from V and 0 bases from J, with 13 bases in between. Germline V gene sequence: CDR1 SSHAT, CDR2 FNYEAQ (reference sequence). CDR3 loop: CASSPNPGANTGELFF. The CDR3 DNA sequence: TGTGCCAGCAGCCCGAACCCAGGGGCGAACACCGGGGAGCTGTTTTTT.

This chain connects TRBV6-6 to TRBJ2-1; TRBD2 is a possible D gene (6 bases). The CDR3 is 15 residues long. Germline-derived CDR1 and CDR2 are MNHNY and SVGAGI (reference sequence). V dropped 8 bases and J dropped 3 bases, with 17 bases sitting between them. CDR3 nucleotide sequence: TGTGCCAGCGGCCTCTCGGGGGTTAGCTACAATGAGCAGTTCTTC. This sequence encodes CASGLSGVSYNEQFF.

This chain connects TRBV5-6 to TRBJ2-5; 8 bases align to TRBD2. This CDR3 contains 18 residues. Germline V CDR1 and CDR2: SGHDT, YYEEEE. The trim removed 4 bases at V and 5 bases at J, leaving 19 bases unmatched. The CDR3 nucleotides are TGTGCCAGCAGCCCCCTCCGGGGGGGCGCTGAGCTCAAGGAGACCCAGTACTTC. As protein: CASSPLRGGAELKETQYF.